This T cell receptor beta chain was captured by sequencing in a study of cytomegalovirus exposure and HLA in healthy donors. The CDR3 consists of 13 residues. The germline CDR1 and CDR2 sequences are ENHRY and SYGVKD. V lost 9 bases, J lost 8 bases, and 19 bases lay in between. Those who donated were healthy bone marrow donors. The PCR made use of 60 Vbeta and 13 Jbeta primers. Measured with immunoSEQ multiplex PCR; TCRdb has only the in-frame clones, and not every one. The table shows about 150,000 clones, with approximately 81% occurring only once. The source of this sequence is a woman aged 18-29 years in good health and CMV-seronegative. V gene TRBV10-3 combines with J gene TRBJ1-2; D remains unclear. The specimen was PBMCs. CDR3 in amino acids: CAMRPTGSEGYTF. The CDR3, as DNA: TGTGCCATGCGACCGACGGGTTCGGAGGGCTACACCTTC.